This record concerns one T cell receptor beta chain sequence. Its antigen is still unknown. The CDR3 contains 16 residues. From germline, CDR1 is MNHEY and CDR2 SVGAGI. The ends were cut back, 0 bases at V and 2 bases at J, with 11 bases in the middle. The PCR had 60 Vbeta and 13 Jbeta primers. In the authors' methods: About 10 million shared chains were among some 75 million unique TCR beta chains counted in a later analysis. This table comes from immunoSEQ multiplex PCR, and its TCRdb copy is limited to in-frame clones, with some not included. For V, J and clone size, that table is used; D and trimming come from the DNA. The table shows 89,000 or so clones, with around 75% occurring only once. This sample is part of a study of cytomegalovirus exposure and HLA in healthy donors. Across the study: One earlier analysis, a look at some 180 million T cells, found 100 million to 130 million unique TCR beta sequences. Clustering assigned 81% of the 350 to 450 genotyped donors to the Caucasian-associated ancestry cluster. Study results and limitations: In a later analysis, specific HLA alleles were associated with approximately 16,000 TCR beta sequences at a 0.05 false discovery rate.

The sequenced material came from PBMCs. This TCR derives from a man aged 18 to 29 in good health and CMV-seropositive. J is TRBJ1-3 and V is TRBV6-5; tentative D call: TRBD1 (5 bases). In DNA form, the CDR3 reads TGTGCCAGCAGTTACTCGACGCAGGGTGCTGGAAACACCATATATTTT. Its translation is CASSYSTQGAGNTIYF.